The T cell receptor (beta chain) described here comes from a study of blood T cells in healthy people across ages. Together with a sample-barcoded 5' primer, a J-beta primer mix was included in a second PCR lasting 7 to 11 cycles. From the 5' RACE reads, TCRdb called clonotypes with MiXCR, one entry per CDR3 protein. The sample includes 800,000 or so distinct CDR3 sequences, about 25% of them seen just once. V was clipped by 6 bases and J by 3 bases, with 15 bases between them. Germline loops: CDR1 MNHEY, CDR2 SVGEGT. The CDR3 spans 14 residues. Study-level results: Those diversity estimates obtained from one million T cells were thought to be underestimates.

Notes on this clonotype: The antigen is undetermined.

These sequences were also reported in another study, on T cells of mothers and their children.

The clonotype was recovered from a boy aged 10-17 years in good health. The chain joins TRBV6-2 or TRBV6-3 to TRBJ2-7; D may match TRBD1 or TRBD2 (5 bases each). The sample consisted of blood. CDR3 sequence: CASRSGTVLYEQYF. The DNA for the CDR3 is TGTGCCAGCAGATCCGGGACGGTACTCTACGAGCAGTACTTC.